These 17 T cell receptor beta chains share one sample of origin, sequenced in a study of CD8 T cells in ankylosing spondylitis. Each CDR3 protein is one row after TCRdb ran MiXCR on the 5' RACE reads. This sample carries 350,000 or so distinct CDR3 sequences, roughly 14% of them seen once, and the ten largest clones take approximately 1.1%. Material for sequencing was blood, either unsorted or a sorted T cell fraction (not recorded which). Source of these receptors: a male donor with ankylosing spondylitis or in good health (not recorded which).

The chain links TRBV4-2 to TRBJ2-2; D not certain. V was trimmed by 2 bases and J by 2 bases, leaving 12 bases between them. CDR1 is LGHNA and CDR2 is YNFKEQ in the germline V gene. The CDR3 totals 16 residues. This CDR3 is CASSQSSIINTGELFF. The CDR3 nucleotides are TGTGCCAGCAGCCAAAGTTCGATTATAAACACCGGGGAGCTGTTTTTT.

This clonotype came up a few times. The chain has TRBV20-1 and TRBJ2-1; D is uncertain. This CDR3 is 11 amino acids long. V was trimmed by 3 bases and J by 8 bases, leaving 8 bases between them. Germline V gene data show CDR1 as DFQATT and CDR2 as SNEGSKA (reference sequence). This CDR3 reads CSARDEDEQFF. The CDR3 DNA sequence: TGCAGTGCTAGGGATGAGGATGAGCAGTTCTTC.

This rearrangement joins TRBV9 to TRBJ2-7, with 7 nucleotides matching TRBD1. The CDR3 is made up of 16 amino acids. Germline V CDR1 and CDR2: SGDLS, YYNGEE. With 0 bases clipped from V and 5 bases from J, the junction kept 11 bases outside the gene matches. CDR3: CASSVGRGKVRNEQYF. The CDR3 nucleotides are TGTGCCAGCAGCGTAGGCAGGGGGAAAGTAAGGAACGAGCAGTACTTC.

CDR3 coding DNA: TGTGCCAGCAGCCAAGATTACCGGACGCAAGAGACCCAGTACTTC. This translates into CASSQDYRTQETQYF. V is TRBV4-2 and J is TRBJ2-5; D gene uncertain. Germline CDR1 reads LGHNA; CDR2 reads YNFKEQ. The length of the CDR3 is 15 residues. Trimming took 0 bases from V and 2 from J, leaving 10 bases between them.

V usage is TRBV18 and J usage is TRBJ1-5; a possible D gene is TRBD1 (5 bases). The CDR3 loop spans 13 amino acids. Germline V gene data show CDR1 as KGHSH and CDR2 as LQKENI. Trimming removed 4 bases from V and 9 bases from J, with 13 bases in between. The CDR3 DNA sequence: TGTGCCAGCTCACAGCCCGGGACGGCGCCCCAGCATTTT. It encodes CASSQPGTAPQHF.

The V and J genes are TRBV30 and TRBJ2-2, with 7 nucleotides matching TRBD1. The CDR3 runs 14 residues. J was trimmed by 5 bases and V by 4 bases; bases with no gene match: 7. From germline, CDR1 is GTSNPN and CDR2 SVGIG (reference sequence). The CDR3 here is CAWKWSTGTGELFF. DNA of the CDR3: TGTGCCTGGAAGTGGTCGACAGGGACCGGGGAGCTGTTTTTT.

The gene calls are TRBV2 and TRBJ2-6; D gene unclear. The V end was cut by 7 bases, the J end by 1 base, with 11 bases between. CDR1 SNHLY and CDR2 FYNNEI come from the germline V gene. The CDR3 extends over 15 amino acids. In DNA, the CDR3 is TGTGCCAGCACCTCGTTACCTTCTGGGGCCAACGTCCTGACTTTC. It encodes CASTSLPSGANVLTF.

V usage is TRBV24-1 and J usage is TRBJ2-1; 7 positions agree with TRBD2. CDR3 length equals 13 residues. Trimming cost V 7 bases and J 6 bases; bases outside gene matches: 5. Germline lookup yields CDR1 KGHDR and CDR2 SFDVKD. The CDR3 DNA sequence: TGTGCCACCAGACAGACTAGCTCCAATGAGCAGTTCTTC. Protein: CATRQTSSNEQFF.

The sample holds a few counts of this clonotype. The chain links TRBV18 to TRBJ2-2; no reliable D call. This CDR3 is built from 17 residues. Looked up from germline, CDR1 is KGHSH and CDR2 is LQKENI. Trimming cost V 2 bases and J 7 bases, with 20 bases left between them. This chain's CDR3 is CASSPGRSRSPHGELFF. DNA for the CDR3: TGTGCCAGCTCACCAGGCAGGTCGCGGTCCCCCCACGGGGAGCTGTTTTTT.

The CDR3 reads CASSSGGRSTDTQYF. CDR3 sequence (DNA): TGTGCCAGCAGTTCCGGCGGGAGGAGTACAGATACGCAGTATTTT. This chain connects TRBV27 to TRBJ2-3; TRBD2 matches at 8 bases. The J segment lost 3 bases and the V segment lost 4 bases, leaving 6 bases of the junction unmatched. Germline V gives CDR1 MNHEY, CDR2 SMNVEV (reference sequence). CDR3 length: 15 amino acids.

This clonotype showed up many times. The rearrangement joins TRBV6-5 to TRBJ1-5; 9 bases are a match to TRBD1. Losses at the gene ends were 2 bases for V and 7 bases for J; bases not matched to a gene: 3. The CDR3 sequence is 14 residues long. Looked up from germline, CDR1 is MNHEY and CDR2 is SVGAGI. The CDR3 DNA is TGTGCCAGCAGTTACGTGACAGGGGGACAGCCCCAGCATTTT. Translating gives CASSYVTGGQPQHF.

In its sample, this clonotype was seen a few times. The rearrangement joins TRBV20-1 to TRBJ2-7; the match to TRBD1 covers 10 bases. From germline, CDR1 is DFQATT and CDR2 SNEGSKA (reference sequence). Germline trimming cut 5 bases from V and 3 bases from J; bases unmatched to any gene: 4. The CDR3 runs 13 residues. The CDR3: CSASDRGDYEQYF. The CDR3 DNA is TGCAGTGCTTCGGACAGGGGGGACTACGAGCAGTACTTC.

This chain uses TRBV20-1 with TRBJ2-7; 11 nucleotides align to TRBD2. The germline V gene encodes CDR1 DFQATT and CDR2 SNEGSKA (reference sequence). The trim removed 3 bases at V and 5 bases at J, leaving 12 bases unmatched. CDR3 size: 16 residues. CDR3 sequence: CSASDSGRASENEQYF. The CDR3 DNA sequence: TGCAGTGCTAGCGATAGCGGGAGGGCCTCGGAAAACGAGCAGTACTTC.

There are a few counts of this clonotype. The chain is built from TRBV12-3 or TRBV12-4 and TRBJ2-7; unclear D gene. The V end was cut by 4 bases, the J end by 10 bases, with 14 bases between. This CDR3 is 12 amino acids long. CDR3 sequence: CASSSASEYQYF. The CDR3 nucleotides read TGTGCCAGCAGTTCAGCTAGTGAGTACCAGTACTTC.

The chain carries TRBV4-1 and TRBJ1-2, with D perhaps TRBD1 (6 bases). V lost 2 bases to trimming and J lost 4 bases, with 11 bases between them. The CDR3 loop spans 14 amino acids. In germline, CDR1 is MGHRA, CDR2 YSYEKL. CDR3 sequence (DNA): TGCGCCAGCAGCCAAACGGACAGCTTCTATGGCTACACCTTC. It yields the protein CASSQTDSFYGYTF.

The gene calls are TRBV5-1 and TRBJ2-4; 8 nucleotides align to TRBD1. The CDR3 contains 17 residues. V was pared by 4 bases and J by 0 bases, with 9 bases of the junction left unmatched. Germline CDR1 reads SGHRS; CDR2 reads YFSETQ. CDR3: CASSDGTGNLAKNIQYF. In nucleotides, the CDR3 is TGCGCCAGCAGCGATGGGACAGGCAATTTAGCCAAAAACATTCAGTACTTC.

The V and J genes are TRBV12-3 or TRBV12-4 and TRBJ2-7; 8 bases fit TRBD2. The J segment lost 1 base and the V segment lost 1 base, leaving 3 bases of the junction unmatched. The CDR3 has 15 residues. The CDR3 coding sequence is TGTGCCAGCAGTTTAGGCGGGAGGACTTCCTACGAGCAGTACTTC. Translation gives CASSLGGRTSYEQYF.